These T cell receptor beta chains were read from a single sample in a study of a mutant IDH1 vaccine in newly diagnosed glioma. Repertoires were generated with immunoSEQ multiplex PCR, while TCRdb's copy carries only in-frame clones and drops some. The data show about 38,000 clones, roughly three quarters seen once. Material: PBMCs, obtained from a glioma patient treated with radiotherapy, temozolomide or both. Every receptor here comes from a man in his forties with glioma. Some clones in this sample may be carry-over from other donors' samples. CDR3s include the opening cysteine and the closing phenylalanine or tryptophan. Each record gives: V gene, D gene, clone size, J gene, CDR3 DNA, CDR3 protein. D genes are given only for firm matches. Size is stated for part of the rows, as once, few or many counts, or as a class when the clone is expanded.

TRBV10-3	-	-	TRBJ2-7	TGTGCCATCGGCACAGGGAGCTCCTACGAGCAGTACTTC	CAIGTGSSYEQYF
TRBV30	-	-	TRBJ1-2	TGTGCCTGGAACTTCCCTGGGGGGATTCGTGGCTATGGCTACACCTTC	CAWNFPGGIRGYGYTF
TRBV29-1	TRBD2	-	TRBJ2-2	TGCAGCGTTGTAGTCGGGGGGGCCAAGGTCGGGGAGCTGTTTTTT	CSVVVGGAKVGELFF
TRBV5-1	-	few	TRBJ1-1	TGCGCCAGCAGCTTGATCGAAAACACTGAAGCTTTCTTT	CASSLIENTEAFF
TRBV28	TRBD1	few	TRBJ1-5	TGTGCCGGGGGGACAGGGGGAGATGGCAATCAGCCCCAGCATTTT	CAGGTGGDGNQPQHF
TRBV30	-	-	TRBJ1-1	TGTGCCTGGAGTGCCTCTTTTCGGGGGCACACTGAAGCTTTCTTT	CAWSASFRGHTEAFF
TRBV29-1	TRBD1	-	TRBJ1-2	TGCAGCGGGGGTGAGAACAGGGGCCACGGCTACACCTTC	CSGGENRGHGYTF
TRBV7-2	-	few	TRBJ1-6	TGTGCCAGCAGCTTGCGGGTATCACCCCTCCACTTT	CASSLRVSPLHF
TRBV27	TRBD1	-	TRBJ2-5	TGTGCCAGCGGGACAGGGGGTGGAGAGACCCAGTACTTC	CASGTGGGETQYF
TRBV6-5	-	-	TRBJ1-5	TGTGCCAGCAGTCAACACGTTAGCAATCAGCCCCAGCATTTT	CASSQHVSNQPQHF
TRBV5-1	-	-	TRBJ2-6	TGCGCCAGCAGCCCTCCCAGGGGAGGCGGGGCCAACGTCCTGACTTTC	CASSPPRGGGANVLTF
TRBV6-5	TRBD1	once	TRBJ2-4	TGTGCCAGCAGTAGGGACAGGGGGGACAAAAACATTCAGTACTTC	CASSRDRGDKNIQYF
TRBV20-1	-	-	TRBJ2-7	TGCAGTGCTAGGTCGGTGGGGGTCTTC	CSARSVGVF
TRBV5-1	-	few	TRBJ1-1	TGCGCCAGCACCCTTCGGCCAGAAGCTTTCTTT	CASTLRPEAFF
TRBV5-1	-	-	TRBJ1-2	TGCGCCAGCAGGGAGACAAGGGCTAACTATGGCTACACCTTC	CASRETRANYGYTF
TRBV10-3	TRBD1	-	TRBJ2-3	TGTGCCATCAGTGGGGACAGGGGGGTGGATACGCAGTATTTT	CAISGDRGVDTQYF
TRBV2	-	few	TRBJ1-5	TGTGCCAGCAGTGAACAAACCGGGGGATGGAAGCCCCAGCATTTT	CASSEQTGGWKPQHF
TRBV30	-	-	TRBJ2-7	TGTGCCTGGAGTGCCCCCTTTAGGGGGAGCTACGAGCAGTACTTC	CAWSAPFRGSYEQYF
TRBV4-3	-	-	TRBJ2-3	TGCGCCAGCAGCCAAGAAGGTGCGGGCACAGATACGCAGTATTTT	CASSQEGAGTDTQYF
TRBV2	TRBD1	-	TRBJ2-6	TGTGCCAGCAGTGAAATGGGGACAGGGACTGGGGCCAACGTCCTGACTTTC	CASSEMGTGTGANVLTF
TRBV6-1	-	-	TRBJ1-4	TGTGCCAGCAGTGAATGGAGGGACCCGGGATTGCCCCCGTTTTTT	CASSEWRDPGLPPFF
TRBV25-1	TRBD1	-	TRBJ1-6	TGTGCCAGCAGTCGCGGACAGGGAATTTCACCCCTCCACTTT	CASSRGQGISPLHF
TRBV4-2	-	-	TRBJ2-7	TGTGCCAGCAGCCAAGAGGGCAATACCTACGAGCAGTACTTC	CASSQEGNTYEQYF
TRBV11-2	-	-	TRBJ2-5	TGTGCCAGCAGCTTAGGAGGCCGATGGGAGACCCAGTACTTC	CASSLGGRWETQYF
TRBV9	-	few	TRBJ1-1	TGTGCCAGCAGCGTACTTTCCTATACTGAAGCTTTCTTT	CASSVLSYTEAFF
TRBV5-1	TRBD1	-	TRBJ2-2	TGCGCCAGCAGCCTTAGGACAGGGTCGAACACCGGGGAGCTGTTTTTT	CASSLRTGSNTGELFF
TRBV6-6	TRBD1	-	TRBJ2-2	TGTGCCAGCAGTGACAGGGAAAGAGGCACCGGGGAGCTGTTTTTT	CASSDRERGTGELFF
TRBV7-2	-	-	TRBJ2-1	TGTGCCAGCAGCTTAGCTTGGGGGGCGCACTCCTACAATGAGCAGTTCTTC	CASSLAWGAHSYNEQFF
TRBV19	TRBD1	-	TRBJ1-1	TGTGCCAGTAGTAACCCGACAGGGTTCGGCACTGAAGCTTTCTTT	CASSNPTGFGTEAFF
TRBV10-3	-	-	TRBJ2-7	TGTGCCACCAGCCCCGGTCAGGGGATGGCCTACGAGCAGTACTTC	CATSPGQGMAYEQYF
TRBV29-1	-	-	TRBJ1-1	TGCAGCGTTGGTTGGAACACTGAAGCTTTCTTT	CSVGWNTEAFF
TRBV6-1	TRBD1	-	TRBJ2-7	TGTGCCAGCAGTGACCGGACAGGTACCTACGAGCAGTACTTC	CASSDRTGTYEQYF
TRBV11-2	-	once	TRBJ1-2	TGTGCCATTACTCGGGGCTACACCTTC	CAITRGYTF
TRBV6-6	-	-	TRBJ1-6	TGTGCCAGCAGTTACTCGAGGGGGGGTTCACCCCTCCACTTT	CASSYSRGGSPLHF
TRBV28	TRBD1	once	TRBJ2-7	TGTGCCAGCGATGCACGGGGGACAGGGGGTCCTTACGAGCAGTACTTC	CASDARGTGGPYEQYF
TRBV19	TRBD1	-	TRBJ1-1	TGTGCCAGTAGCCCTAGGAGGACAGGGCCGAACACTGAAGCTTTCTTT	CASSPRRTGPNTEAFF
TRBV6-5	TRBD1	-	TRBJ1-3	TGTGCCAGCAGTCGGACAGGGGGCTCTGGAAACACCATATATTTT	CASSRTGGSGNTIYF
TRBV5-1	-	-	TRBJ1-2	TGCGCCAGCAGCTTGGACAGATCTAACTATGGCTACACCTTC	CASSLDRSNYGYTF
TRBV18	-	-	TRBJ1-5	TGTGCCAGCTCAGCAGGGGATCAGCCCCAGCATTTT	CASSAGDQPQHF
TRBV19	TRBD1	-	TRBJ1-1	TGTGCCACCGGACAGGGGGTCACTGAAGCTTTCTTT	CATGQGVTEAFF
TRBV25-1	-	-	TRBJ1-4	TGTGCCAGCAGTGATACCCGATTTACTGCAACTAATGAAAAACTGTTTTTT	CASSDTRFTATNEKLFF
TRBV15	-	few	TRBJ1-6	TGTGCCACCAGCAGAGACACTTCCATTTCACCCCTCCACTTT	CATSRDTSISPLHF
TRBV7-9	-	-	TRBJ2-7	TGTGCCAGCAGCTTACCGGGTGCCTACGAGCAGTACTTC	CASSLPGAYEQYF
TRBV18	-	-	TRBJ1-4	TGTGCCAGCTCACCATCGGTCTATGAAAAACTGTTTTTT	CASSPSVYEKLFF